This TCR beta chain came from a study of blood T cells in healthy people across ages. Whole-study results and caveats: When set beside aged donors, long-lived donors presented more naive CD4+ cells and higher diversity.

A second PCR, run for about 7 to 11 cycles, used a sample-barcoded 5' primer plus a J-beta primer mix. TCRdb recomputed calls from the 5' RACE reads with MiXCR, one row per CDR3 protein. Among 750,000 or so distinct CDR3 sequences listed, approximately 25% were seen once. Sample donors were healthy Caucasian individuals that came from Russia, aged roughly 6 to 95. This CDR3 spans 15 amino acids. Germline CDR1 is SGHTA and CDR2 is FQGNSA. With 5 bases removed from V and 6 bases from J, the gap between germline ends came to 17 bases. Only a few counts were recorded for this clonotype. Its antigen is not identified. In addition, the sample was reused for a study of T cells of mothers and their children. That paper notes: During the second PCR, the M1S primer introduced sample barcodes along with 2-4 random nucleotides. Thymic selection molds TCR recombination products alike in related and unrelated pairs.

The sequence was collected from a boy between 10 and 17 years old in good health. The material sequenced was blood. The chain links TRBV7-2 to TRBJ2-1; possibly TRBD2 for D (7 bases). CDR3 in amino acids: CASSPGGGGVNEQFF. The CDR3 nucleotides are TGTGCCAGCAGCCCCGGGGGAGGGGGGGTCAATGAGCAGTTCTTC.